Below, one T cell receptor beta chain is given with its context. Its antigen remains unknown. The same CDR3 can be traced to other DNA sequences in this sample. Measured with immunoSEQ multiplex PCR; TCRdb has only the in-frame clones, and not every one. Among 30,000 to 40,000 clones listed, under 85% were seen once. These data come from a study of radiotherapy plus CTLA-4 blockade in lung cancer. Study as a whole: Patients showed objective responses in 18% of cases and disease control in under 35%.

Focal radiation with ipilimumab CTLA-4 blockade was given to patients with chemo-refractory metastatic non-small-cell lung cancer. Study results and caveats: Blood TCR clones of tumor origin expanded after radiotherapy plus ipilimumab. With interferon-beta, early dynamics of blood T cell clones were reported to best predict response.

This CDR3 contains 11 residues. Germline values: CDR1 MDHEN, CDR2 SYDVKM. V shed 5 bases and J shed 2 bases, with 4 bases lying between them. The J gene is TRBJ2-7, the V gene TRBV28, with D hard to call. Sequenced material: peripheral blood, taken from a patient treated with radiotherapy plus ipilimumab. This TCR was recovered from a human donor with non-small cell lung cancer that progressed on radiotherapy plus ipilimumab. CDR3 protein: CASSTTYEQYF. CDR3 DNA sequence: TGTGCCAGCAGTACGACCTACGAGCAGTACTTC.